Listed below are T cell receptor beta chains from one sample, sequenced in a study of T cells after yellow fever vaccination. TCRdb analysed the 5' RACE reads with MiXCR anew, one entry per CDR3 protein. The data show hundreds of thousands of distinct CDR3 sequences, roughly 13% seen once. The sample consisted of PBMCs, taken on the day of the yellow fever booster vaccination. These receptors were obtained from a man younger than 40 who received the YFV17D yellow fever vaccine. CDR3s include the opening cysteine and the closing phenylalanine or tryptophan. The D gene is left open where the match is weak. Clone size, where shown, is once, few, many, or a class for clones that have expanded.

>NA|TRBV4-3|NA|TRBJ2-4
CASSQTPKNIQYF
TGCGCCAGCAGCCAGACCCCCAAAAACATTCAGTACTTC
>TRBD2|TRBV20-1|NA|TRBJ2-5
CSARTPLAGVETQYF
TGCAGTGCTAGAACCCCCCTAGCGGGAGTGGAGACCCAGTACTTC
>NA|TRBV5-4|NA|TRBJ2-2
CASSLGGTLNTGELFF
TGTGCCAGCAGCTTGGGTGGGACGCTTAACACCGGGGAGCTGTTTTTT
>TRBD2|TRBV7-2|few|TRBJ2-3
CASSLVGAGVTDTQYF
TGTGCCAGCAGCTTAGTAGGGGCGGGAGTAACAGATACGCAGTATTTT
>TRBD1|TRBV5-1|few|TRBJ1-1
CASNLKSGGADTEAFF
TGCGCCAGCAATTTGAAGTCAGGGGGCGCAGACACTGAAGCTTTCTTT
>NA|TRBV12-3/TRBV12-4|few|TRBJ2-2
CASSPSLARTGELFF
TGTGCCAGCAGTCCCTCCCTAGCACGGACCGGGGAGCTGTTTTTT
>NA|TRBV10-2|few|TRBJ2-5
CASSVSQETQYF
TGCGCCAGCAGTGTCAGCCAAGAGACCCAGTACTTC
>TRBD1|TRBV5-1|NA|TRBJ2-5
CASSWGTDPETQYF
TGCGCCAGCAGCTGGGGGACAGACCCAGAGACCCAGTACTTC
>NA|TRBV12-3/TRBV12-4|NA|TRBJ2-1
CASSLAELLGEQFF
TGTGCCAGCAGTTTGGCCGAGTTGCTCGGTGAGCAGTTCTTC
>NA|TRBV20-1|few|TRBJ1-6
CSAISGEGNSPLHF
TGCAGTGCCATCTCCGGGGAAGGGAATTCACCCCTCCACTTT
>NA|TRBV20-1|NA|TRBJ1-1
CSVWAIKAFF
TGCAGTGTTTGGGCGATAAAAGCTTTCTTT
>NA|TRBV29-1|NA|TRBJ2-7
CSVASDSYEQYF
TGCAGCGTTGCTTCCGATTCCTACGAGCAGTACTTC
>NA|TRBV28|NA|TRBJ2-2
CASTPGGSGGTGELFF
TGTGCCAGCACCCCAGGGGGTTCAGGGGGGACCGGGGAGCTGTTTTTT
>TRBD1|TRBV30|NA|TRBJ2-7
CALGGQGVFEQYF
TGTGCCTTGGGGGGACAGGGTGTGTTCGAGCAGTACTTC
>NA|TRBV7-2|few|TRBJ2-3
CASSTGAGRDTQYF
TGTGCCAGCAGCACGGGAGCAGGGCGAGATACGCAGTATTTT
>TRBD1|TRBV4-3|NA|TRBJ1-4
CASSQEYGTGGEKLFF
TGCGCCAGCAGCCAAGAATACGGGACAGGGGGAGAAAAACTGTTTTTT
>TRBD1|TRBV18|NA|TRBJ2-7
CASSPPDRNYEQYF
TGTGCCAGCTCACCACCGGACAGGAATTACGAGCAGTACTTC
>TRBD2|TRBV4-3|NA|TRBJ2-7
CASSQVGLASDEQYF
TGCGCCAGCAGCCAAGTGGGACTAGCAAGCGACGAGCAGTACTTC
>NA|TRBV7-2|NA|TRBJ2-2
CASSPLGVTGELFF
TGTGCCAGCAGCCCACTAGGAGTCACCGGGGAGCTGTTTTTT
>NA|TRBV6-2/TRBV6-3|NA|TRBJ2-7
CASSPLTGNEQYF
TGTGCCAGCAGTCCCCTTACAGGGAACGAGCAGTACTTC
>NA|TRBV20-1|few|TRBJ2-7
CSARVGTEQYF
TGCAGTGCTAGAGTAGGGACAGAGCAGTACTTC
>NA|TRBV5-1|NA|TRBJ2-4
CASSLDGGPAKNIQYF
TGCGCCAGCAGCTTGGACGGGGGGCCTGCCAAAAACATTCAGTACTTC
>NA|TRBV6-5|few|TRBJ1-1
CASRGSPGQQNTEAFF
TGTGCCAGCAGAGGATCTCCTGGACAGCAAAACACTGAAGCTTTCTTT
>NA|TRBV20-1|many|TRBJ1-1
CSATNWDLNEAFF
TGCAGTGCTACCAATTGGGATCTTAATGAAGCTTTCTTT
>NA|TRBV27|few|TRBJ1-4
CASAPTTYSRNEKLFF
TGTGCCAGCGCTCCGACTACTTATTCTCGTAATGAAAAACTGTTTTTT
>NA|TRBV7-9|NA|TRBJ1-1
CASSLGGATAEAFF
TGTGCCAGCAGCTTAGGAGGGGCAACGGCTGAAGCTTTCTTT
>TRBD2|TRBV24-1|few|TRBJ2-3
CATQQGGLAADTQYF
TGTGCCACCCAACAGGGGGGACTAGCGGCGGATACGCAGTATTTT
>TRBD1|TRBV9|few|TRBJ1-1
CASSVATGVSAEAFF
TGTGCCAGCAGCGTAGCTACAGGGGTTTCGGCTGAAGCTTTCTTT
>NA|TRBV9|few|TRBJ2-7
CASSVIPGYEQYF
TGTGCCAGCAGCGTAATCCCTGGGTACGAGCAGTACTTC
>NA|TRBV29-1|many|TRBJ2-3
CSVLLGTIGTDTQYF
TGCAGCGTCCTCCTCGGGACAATTGGCACAGATACGCAGTATTTT
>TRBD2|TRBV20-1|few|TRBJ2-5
CSAKPGGTQETQYF
TGCAGTGCTAAGCCGGGAGGAACGCAAGAGACCCAGTACTTC
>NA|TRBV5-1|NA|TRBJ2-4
CASSLEGWENIQYF
TGCGCCAGCAGCTTGGAAGGGTGGGAAAACATTCAGTACTTC
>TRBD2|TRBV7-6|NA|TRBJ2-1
CASSLGTSELNEQFF
TGTGCCAGCAGCTTAGGGACTAGCGAGTTAAATGAGCAGTTCTTC
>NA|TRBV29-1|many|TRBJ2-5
CSVEDLEVRWAQYF
TGCAGCGTTGAAGATCTGGAGGTCCGGTGGGCCCAGTACTTC
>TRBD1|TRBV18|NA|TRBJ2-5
CASTTGLGETQYF
TGTGCCAGCACGACAGGGCTGGGGGAGACCCAGTACTTC
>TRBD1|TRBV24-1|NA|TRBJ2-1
CATSDAGTGSNEQFF
TGTGCCACCAGTGACGCCGGGACAGGATCCAATGAGCAGTTCTTC
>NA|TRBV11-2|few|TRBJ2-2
CASSPFGNTGELFF
TGTGCCAGCAGCCCCTTTGGAAACACCGGGGAGCTGTTTTTT
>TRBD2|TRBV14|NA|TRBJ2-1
CASSQDFPSGSSFRSYNEQFF
TGTGCCAGCAGCCAAGATTTCCCTAGCGGGAGTAGTTTTCGCTCCTACAATGAGCAGTTCTTC
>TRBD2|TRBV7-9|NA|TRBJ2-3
CASSRGRSTDTQYF
TGTGCCAGCAGCCGCGGGAGGAGTACAGATACGCAGTATTTT
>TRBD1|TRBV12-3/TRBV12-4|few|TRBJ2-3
CASTFSPSPQGGTDTQYF
TGTGCCAGCACCTTTTCCCCCAGCCCCCAGGGGGGCACAGATACGCAGTATTTT
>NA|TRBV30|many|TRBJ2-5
CAWSTSQETQYF
TGTGCCTGGAGCACTAGCCAAGAGACCCAGTACTTC
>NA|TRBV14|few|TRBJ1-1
CASSQDSLSEAFF
TGTGCCAGCAGCCAAGACTCTCTGTCTGAAGCTTTCTTT
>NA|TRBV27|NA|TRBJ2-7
CASSFNLPGGPSYEQYF
TGTGCCAGCAGTTTCAACCTACCCGGGGGCCCATCCTACGAGCAGTACTTC
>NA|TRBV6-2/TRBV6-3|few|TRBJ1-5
CASSQAPGGYQPQHF
TGTGCCAGCAGCCAAGCCCCCGGGGGCTATCAGCCCCAGCATTTT
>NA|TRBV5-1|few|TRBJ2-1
CASSLAADEQFF
TGCGCCAGCAGCTTGGCGGCAGATGAGCAGTTCTTC
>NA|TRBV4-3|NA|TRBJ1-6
CARSQVDGNSPLHF
TGCGCCAGAAGCCAAGTCGACGGTAATTCACCCCTCCACTTT
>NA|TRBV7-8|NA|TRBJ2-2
CASSLDGAYGELFF
TGTGCCAGCAGCTTAGATGGGGCCTACGGGGAGCTGTTTTTT
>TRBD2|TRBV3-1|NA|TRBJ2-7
CASSQRQGLAGTYEQYF
TGTGCCAGCAGCCAACGCCAAGGGCTAGCGGGAACGTACGAGCAGTACTTC
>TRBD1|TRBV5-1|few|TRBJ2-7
CASSVGDSVYEQYF
TGCGCCAGCAGCGTGGGGGACAGCGTCTACGAGCAGTACTTC
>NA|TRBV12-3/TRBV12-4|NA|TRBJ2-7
CASSLGYRVQSYEQYF
TGTGCCAGCAGTTTGGGATACAGGGTCCAGTCCTACGAGCAGTACTTC
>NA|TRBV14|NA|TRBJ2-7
CASSQDLLGDEQYF
TGTGCCAGCAGCCAAGATCTCTTGGGGGACGAGCAGTACTTC
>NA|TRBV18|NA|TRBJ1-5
CASSLAGPKAQHF
TGTGCCAGCTCACTGGCAGGACCCAAAGCCCAGCATTTT
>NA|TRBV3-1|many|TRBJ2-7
CASSQIGAYEQYF
TGTGCCAGCAGCCAAATCGGAGCTTACGAGCAGTACTTC
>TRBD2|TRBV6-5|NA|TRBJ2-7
CASSYRAGGGEQYF
TGTGCCAGCAGTTATCGAGCGGGCGGGGGGGAGCAGTACTTC